The following is a TCR beta chain sequence with its context. Antigen unknown. PCR amplification relied on 60 Vbeta primers (plus 13 Jbeta primers). Sequencing used immunoSEQ multiplex PCR; TCRdb keeps in-frame clones, though not all of them. This sample's clone table lists 150,000 to 250,000 clones. The sample comes from a study of cytomegalovirus exposure and HLA in healthy donors. Study results and limitations: The authors listed about 170 TCR beta chains as cytomegalovirus-associated. Later analysis identified 16,000 or so TCR beta sequences associated with HLA alleles, using a false discovery rate threshold of 0.05.

This CDR3 spans 15 amino acids. V lost 0 bases, J lost 1 base, and 4 bases stayed unmatched. Germline loops: CDR1 SGDLS, CDR2 YYNGEE. This TCR came from a boy between 10 and 17 years old in good health and CMV-seronegative. What was sequenced was PBMCs. The chain is built from TRBV9 and TRBJ2-7; 7 nucleotides match TRBD2. The CDR3 here is CASSVGWGGSYEQYF. CDR3 DNA: TGTGCCAGCAGCGTAGGGTGGGGGGGTTCCTACGAGCAGTACTTC.